This T cell receptor (beta chain) emerged from a study of cytomegalovirus exposure and HLA in healthy donors. Study-wide results and limits: A subsequent analysis found that TCR clusters from the first cohort also tended to co-occur in the 90 to 150 validation repertoires, with around 94% of cluster scores above 0.

Assay used: immunoSEQ multiplex PCR; TCRdb lists only in-frame clones, some missing. The top ten hold 9% of the sample, which has 150,000 or so clones, 80% to 90% seen once. With respect to this clone: Its target is unknown.

The germline V and J ends were trimmed by 2 bases and 4 bases, with 14 bases remaining between them. This CDR3 region has 15 residues. Germline V lookup: CDR1 SNHLY, CDR2 FYNNEI. The sequenced sample was PBMCs. This receptor was obtained from a woman younger than 30 in good health and CMV-seropositive. The gene calls are TRBV2 and TRBJ1-1, with D tentatively TRBD1 (6 bases). The CDR3 DNA reads as TGTGCCAGCAGTGAAAGGGAGGGGGGCGGCACTGAAGCTTTCTTT. Its translation is CASSEREGGGTEAFF.